This T cell receptor beta chain was observed in a study of blood T cells in healthy people across ages (dated by TCRdb to between 2015 and 2017). Some background on the complete study: In model experiments, template switching captured about one uniquely barcoded TCR beta cDNA molecule for every two T cells. The study measured age-related changes in TCR beta repertoire diversity using deep sequencing normalized with unique cDNA molecular identifiers. To avoid experimental bias, donors of different ages were randomly spread across the sequencing lanes. For two donors (one aged 18 to 30 and one aged 80 or older), the study analyzed two additional independent replicas of 1 million unique cDNA reads from the same blood draw. The donors were divided into four age groups: young (average around 17 years), middle-aged (approximately 42), aged (under 70) and long-lived (around 80). Broader findings and caveats from the paper: As age increased, observed TCR beta diversity per million T cells dropped in a roughly linear way, and a significant reduction was already evident by age around 41. Because donor CMV infection status was unknown, age-related changes in expanded clonotypes were potentially confounded. Estimates of total diversity from one million sequenced T cells were regarded as lower bounds and underestimates. Bulk unsorted PBMC profiling prevented conclusive comparison of naive and antigen-experienced compartments. Compared with the aged group, more naive CD4+ T cells, fewer expanded clones and increased TCR diversity were shown by the long-lived group, suggesting age selection. Observed TCR beta diversity correlated strongly with the percentage of naive T cells measured by flow cytometry.

To prepare the library, 5' RACE was applied. The sequencer listed for this sample is Illumina HiSeq 2500. A second roughly 6 to 12 cycle PCR used a sample-barcoded 5' primer and a J-beta primer mix. Each TCR beta cDNA molecule received a unique molecular identifier from a template-switch 5' adaptor carrying 12 random nucleotides. Each sample yielded at least 3 million CDR3-containing paired-end reads. First-strand cDNA synthesis was performed from all RNA using the Mint cDNA synthesis kit, with priming by a TRBC-specific oligonucleotide. Following uracil-DNA glycosylase treatment, a first 18-cycle PCR with universal primers M1SS and BC2_uni_R was performed on all cDNA. The authors' analysis ran thus. For normalization, 1 million high-quality reads, each with a distinct molecular identifier, were randomly selected from each sample. Instead of being binned into consensus sequences, reads with shared molecular identifiers were discarded. CDR3 identification, clonotype clustering and error correction used MiTCR with a Q25 quality threshold and the strictest error-elimination algorithm. A nonparametric unseen species model with Euler transformation was used to estimate a lower bound on total TCR beta diversity. TCRdb applied fastp at Q25 and MiXCR to the public reads, then kept only in-frame beta chains. Duplicate CDR3 protein sequences are folded into a single record with the most common DNA and genes. Clone size and V and J calls follow TCRdb, not the original study. This sample is represented by some 640,000 distinct CDR3 sequences; approximately 30% of them were singletons. The ten largest clones add up to about a sixth of the sample.

V is reduced by 6 bases and J by 5 bases, leaving a spacing of 10 bases between them. The CDR3 starts with the cysteine, ends with the phenylalanine, and has 12 residues. Left in the record is the CDR3 DNA by itself, 36 bases read in frame from the first base. Concerning this clonotype itself: Its antigen is currently not known. No qualities accompany the bases; no much larger clone lies one base away.

Systemically healthy Caucasian individuals from Russia, approximately 39 in total and aged about 6 to 100 years, were included as donors. Approximately 9.7 milliliters of peripheral blood were drawn from each donor into EDTA-treated Vacutainer tubes. PBMCs were isolated by Ficoll-Paque density-gradient centrifugation, with at least 6 million obtained per sample. Total RNA was extracted from PBMCs with Trizol reagent, with at least 5.5 micrograms obtained per sample. The percentages of naive CD45RAhigh/CD27high T cells were determined by flow cytometry on a PBMC aliquot from every donor. The sequence came from an elderly woman in good health. Input material: blood. The chain uses TRBV12-3 or TRBV12-4 and TRBJ1-2; a tentative D call is TRBD1 (5 bases match). Read as DNA, the sequence is TGTGCCAGCAGAAACGGGGCGTATGGCTACACCTTC. Translation gives CASRNGAYGYTF.